Given below is one TCR beta chain in context. In this sample, this clone turned up a few times. Its antigen remains undetermined. It has no much larger one-base neighbor in the sample; base qualities were not kept. The data were taken from a study of beta chain features in type 1 diabetes (dated by TCRdb to between 2018 and 2020). Turning to the overall study: Patients and healthy donors did not differ in mean age, gender distribution, total cell number or subset yield. Across all samples, almost 110 million sorted cells were examined, and cell number per subset correlated strongly with RNA yield. In the study, TCRB repertoires of sorted circulating CD4+ T cell subsets from recently diagnosed type 1 diabetes patients were compared with those of matched healthy donors. Whereas all 30 or so donors provided naive and central memory subsets, regulatory and stem cell-like memory subsets were isolated from just 8 patients and roughly eight healthy donors. General study outcomes and caveats: Naive, central memory and regulatory TCRB repertoires appeared to be more alike among patients than among healthy donors. Only small numbers of individuals were included in the HLA sub-analyses, which left unresolved whether HLA type had any influence on TCRB rearrangement. Because cDNA was sequenced instead of genomic DNA, activated cells with high expression could be over-represented, although the groups did not differ in activation or CD3 levels. PCR might favor shorter templates, but patient and control samples were amplified and corrected together, so any skew would affect both groups equally. At VDJ recombination sites, patients with type 1 diabetes made fewer insertions and deleted more nucleotides, a pattern implying thymic rearrangement abnormalities. Type 1 diabetes patients showed a moderate but significant shortening of TCRB CDR3 length in all four CD4+ subsets.

Relative to germline, V is 7 bases shorter and J is 2 bases shorter, with 12 bases between their ends. Looking up the germline V gene (reference sequence) yields CDR1 GTSNPN and CDR2 SVGIG. Including the terminal cysteine and phenylalanine, the CDR3 comprises 12 residues. Only the CDR3 part of the read is kept: 36 bases, read in frame from the first base. The entire isolated RNA was reverse transcribed using the High Capacity cDNA Reverse Transcription Kit, and thus expressed TCRB transcripts were sequenced. Deep immunoSEQ sequencing was applied to naive, central memory and regulatory T cell samples, giving an average of approximately 3.8 million total reads per sample. Sorted cells were lysed in RLT buffer, and RNA was extracted using DNase-treated RNeasy Micro or Mini kits according to cell number. To prevent cross-contamination, every cell subset was processed on its own, while patient and healthy donor samples were processed together. TCRB sequences were amplified from cDNA with the immunoSEQ multiplex PCR, producing 87-bp fragments spanning the CDR3 region. Amplicons were sequenced on the Illumina HiSeq platform. The authors processed their data as follows. PCR bias was corrected computationally using synthetic template baselines, and reads within Hamming distance 2 were collapsed, with unmergeable singletons discarded. By aligning reads against IMGT, V, D and J genes, CDR3 length, and insertions or deletions at six rearrangement sites were assigned. Clonotype counts were normalized to sorted cell number within each subset before computing true diversity and Gini coefficients with the tcR R package. The overlap coefficient, calculated on TCRB nucleotide sequences, was used to measure repertoire sharing. As a proxy for the pre-selection repertoire, out-of-frame TCRB sequences from naive cells were analyzed. TCRdb mirrors the immuneACCESS table, restricted to in-frame sequences. Some clones are absent from its copies; in checked studies, under half trace to an unresolved V gene, and the reason for the others is unknown. D and trimming were read from the DNA, whereas the V and J calls and clone size are those reported in that table. The sample table contains approximately 600,000 clones; only one count was recorded for around an eighth of them. More than 0.09% of the sample goes to the ten largest clones.

Each donor gave one peripheral blood draw, averaging approximately 110 mL, which was collected into heparinised tubes. Using a panel that included CD45RO, CCR7, CD25, CD127, CD95 and CD27, naive, central memory, regulatory and stem cell-like memory CD4+ T cells were sorted on a BD FACSAria II. Purity was above 98% for every sorted population. Right away, PBMCs were isolated by Lymphoprep density gradient centrifugation and were stained directly, with no culture step. So that batch effects would be minimized, each experiment stained and sorted samples in pairs, pairing one healthy donor with one patient.

The sequenced material came from naive CD4+ T cells from blood. Sample cell subset or site, as interpreted from the label and publication: true naive CD4+ T cells. The clonotype originates from a man aged 30 to 39 with type 1 diabetes. The chain joins TRBV30 to TRBJ2-7, with TRBD1 tentatively as D gene (5 bases match). CDR3 region: CASAKGPYEQYF. The sequenced DNA is TGTGCCTCGGCCAAGGGGCCCTACGAGCAGTACTTC.